This TCR beta chain was identified in a study of blood T cell repertoires in COVID-19. Study-level background: Whether acute or convalescent, the COVID-19 samples came from the United States, Italy and Spain. Nucleic acid was either cDNA or gDNA, and it came from T cells, B-cell-depleted T cells, or PBMCs.

It was during active infection that Seattle patients were enrolled and then longitudinally followed. J was trimmed by 1 base and V by 9 bases; bases with no gene match: 2. The CDR3 has 12 residues. In germline, CDR1 is LGHDT, CDR2 YNNKEL (reference sequence). Per the study methods: Scientists estimated how many nucleated cells there were by amplifying reference gene primers. Some clones are missing from TCRdb's copy, which holds only in-frame ones; the method was immunoSEQ multiplex PCR. V, J and clone size are taken as reported in that table, and D and trimming were inferred from the DNA itself. The repertoire has 250,000 to 350,000 clones, over 80% of them found once; the top ten carry roughly 6.3%.

The sample taken for sequencing was peripheral blood. The receptor comes from a woman in her forties or fifties with COVID-19, enrolled during active disease. The rearrangement uses TRBV3-1 (or the pseudogene TRBV3-2) and TRBJ2-5, with 7 nucleotides matching TRBD1. The CDR3 nucleotides read TGTGCCAGTCGGGACAGCCAAGAGACCCAGTACTTC. Translating gives CASRDSQETQYF.